The 24 T cell receptor beta chains below were found in one sample sequenced in a study of T cells in Graves' hyperthyroidism and ophthalmopathy. The investigators amplified TCR beta CDR3 regions from RNA transcripts. First-round RT-PCR of the TCR CDR3 relied on the HTBI primer set. TCRdb called the multiplex PCR reads again in MiXCR, with one record for every CDR3 protein. The sample carries hundreds of thousands of distinct CDR3 sequences, more than 13% recorded once. Sequencing used blood. These receptors were collected from a woman aged 25-40 years with Graves' hyperthyroidism.

The chain has TRBV5-6 and TRBJ1-2; possible D gene TRBD1, 6 bases. CDR3 size: 15 residues. CDR1 is SGHDT, CDR2 YYEEEE, per germline. V lost 0 bases and J lost 2, with 11 bases in between. The CDR3 loop is CASSLVGTPNYGYTF. The DNA of the CDR3 is TGTGCCAGCAGCTTGGTAGGGACACCCAACTATGGCTACACCTTC.

This clonotype has a count of ten or more. The V gene is TRBV28, the J gene TRBJ1-2; D is undetermined. Deletions cut 7 bases from V and 4 bases from J, with 16 bases between. The germline V gene encodes CDR1 MDHEN and CDR2 SYDVKM. CDR3 length: 14 residues. CDR3 DNA: TGTGCCAGCAATGAGGACGGGATTTTCTATGGCTACACCTTC. Its protein is CASNEDGIFYGYTF.

This clonotype was picked up many times. The chain carries TRBV14 and TRBJ2-1; 12 bases are a match to TRBD2. The CDR3 length is 14 residues. CDR1 and CDR2 (germline): SGHDN, FVKESK. The J segment lost 9 bases and the V segment lost 2 bases, leaving 2 bases of the junction unmatched. The CDR3 coding sequence is TGTGCCAGCAGCCAAACTAGCGGGAGGAGTGAGCAGTTCTTC. Residues: CASSQTSGRSEQFF.

This clonotype turned up a few times. The chain recombines TRBV27 with TRBJ1-5; 9 nucleotides match TRBD1. CDR1 and CDR2 (germline): MNHEY, SMNVEV (reference sequence). Germline trimming cut 6 bases from V and 6 bases from J; bases unmatched to any gene: 6. The CDR3 is made up of 14 amino acids. The CDR3 sequence is CASSRQGEGQPQHF. CDR3 DNA sequence: TGTGCCAGCAGCCGACAGGGGGAGGGTCAGCCCCAGCATTTT.

This clonotype was observed at least ten times. The genes are TRBV12-3 or TRBV12-4 and TRBJ1-1; 9 bases agree with TRBD1. The CDR3 sequence is 16 residues long. The ends lost 6 bases at V and 1 base at J; junction bases unmatched: 9. The CDR3 loop reads CASRPPDRGGNTEAFF. In DNA, the CDR3 is TGTGCCAGCAGACCCCCGGACAGGGGAGGGAACACTGAAGCTTTCTTT.

The CDR3 DNA follows: TGTGCCAGCTGCCGGGACAGCATGAACACTGAAGCTTTCTTT. This codes for CASCRDSMNTEAFF. The chain has TRBV6-1 and TRBJ1-1; 7 bases are shared with TRBD1. Trimming removed 8 bases from V and 0 bases from J; junction bases left unmatched: 6. The CDR3 covers 14 residues. CDR1 is MNHNS and CDR2 is SASEGT in the germline V gene.

This chain connects TRBV4-2 to TRBJ2-7; possible D gene TRBD2, 5 bases. Germline CDR1 and CDR2: LGHNA and YNFKEQ. The V end lost 4 bases, the J end lost 7 bases, and 23 bases lay between the germline ends. The CDR3 is 16 amino acids. Here the CDR3 DNA reads TGTGCCAGCAGCCCAAATAAGGCTAGCTCTTTAAAGGAGCAGTACTTC. This translates into CASSPNKASSLKEQYF.

This clonotype was observed many times. This chain uses TRBV7-2 with TRBJ2-5; tentatively, D is TRBD2 (5 bases). CDR3 length equals 14 residues. Trimming removed 4 bases at V and 5 bases at J, with 14 bases between. Germline V gene data show CDR1 as SGHTA and CDR2 as FQGNSA. CDR3 protein: CASSSGLSVETQYF. Written as DNA, the CDR3 is TGTGCCAGCAGCTCAGGACTCTCGGTTGAGACCCAGTACTTC.

The chain couples TRBV2 to TRBJ2-7; TRBD2 agrees at 9 bases. CDR3 length: 15 residues. Germline V gene sequence: CDR1 SNHLY, CDR2 FYNNEI. V shed 6 bases, J shed 5 bases, and the junction held 11 bases outside the gene matches. The CDR3 reads CASSRSSGRGDEQYF. The CDR3 coding sequence is TGTGCCAGCAGCCGGAGTAGCGGGAGAGGTGACGAGCAGTACTTC.

In DNA form, the CDR3 reads TGCGCCAGCAGCTTTACGGGTACAGATACGCAGTATTTT. Protein: CASSFTGTDTQYF. The rearrangement joins TRBV5-1 to TRBJ2-3; D not resolved. Germline loops: CDR1 SGHRS, CDR2 YFSETQ. The ends were cut back, 2 bases at V and 3 bases at J, with 7 bases in the middle. This CDR3 contains 13 residues.

This clonotype was seen only a few times. The rearrangement links TRBV20-1 to TRBJ1-2; 7 nucleotides align to TRBD1. Germline V gives CDR1 DFQATT, CDR2 SNEGSKA (reference sequence). This CDR3 has 13 residues. The ends lost 3 bases at V and 5 bases at J; junction bases unmatched: 6. This chain's CDR3 is CSARTGLGYGYTF. CDR3 DNA: TGCAGTGCTAGGACAGGGTTAGGGTATGGCTACACCTTC.

The V call is TRBV19, the J call TRBJ2-7; D is unclear. Germline V lookup: CDR1 LNHDA, CDR2 SQIVND (reference sequence). Trimming stripped 5 bases from V and 6 bases from J, with 17 bases between. The CDR3 has 14 residues. The CDR3 loop reads CASSSVGRSAEQYF. CDR3 coding DNA: TGTGCCAGTAGTTCGGTAGGGCGATCGGCCGAGCAGTACTTC.

The sample holds a few counts of this clonotype. J is TRBJ1-6 and V is TRBV6-1; D is undetermined. With 6 bases removed from V and 5 bases from J, the gap between germline ends came to 8 bases. Per germline, CDR1 MNHNS and CDR2 SASEGT. This CDR3 contains 13 residues. As DNA, the CDR3 is TGTGCCAGCAGGCGAGAACATAATTCACCCCTCCACTTT. It yields the protein CASRREHNSPLHF.

This clonotype was seen many times. The V call is TRBV5-1, the J call TRBJ2-7; 8 bases match TRBD2. Germline assignment: CDR1 SGHRS and CDR2 YFSETQ. The V segment lost 0 bases and the J segment 0 bases; nucleotides outside the gene matches: 2. The CDR3 has 15 residues. CDR3 nucleotide sequence: TGCGCCAGCAGCTTGGGAGCGGGAGCCTCCTACGAGCAGTACTTC. This codes for CASSLGAGASYEQYF.

This clonotype was recorded many times. V is TRBV11-2 and J is TRBJ1-6; TRBD1 matches 7 bases. CDR1 SGHAT and CDR2 FQNNGV come from the germline V gene. J lost 6 bases, V lost 0 bases, and 2 bases had no gene match. The CDR3 spans 15 residues. The CDR3 nucleotides are TGTGCCAGCAGCTTAGAGACAGGGCCTAATTCACCCCTCCACTTT. It is translated as CASSLETGPNSPLHF.

The CDR3 DNA sequence: TGTGCCAGCAGCGTAACACAAACAGGGTCCTATGGCTACACCTTC. Protein sequence: CASSVTQTGSYGYTF. The chain couples TRBV7-2 to TRBJ1-2; TRBD1 might be the D (6 bases). The CDR3 totals 15 residues. V shed 5 bases and J shed 4 bases, with 17 bases lying between them. Germline V gene data show CDR1 as SGHTA and CDR2 as FQGNSA.

This clonotype was seen more than once but under ten times. The chain links TRBV5-1 to TRBJ2-7; possibly TRBD2 for D (5 bases). The length of the CDR3 is 14 residues. Germline CDR1 reads SGHRS; CDR2 reads YFSETQ. Deletions cut 8 bases from V and 4 bases from J, with 19 bases between. Here the CDR3 DNA reads TGCGCCAGTAATACCGGGGAGCTGCCTTACGAGCAGTACTTC. Its protein product is CASNTGELPYEQYF.

This clonotype was counted only a few times. V usage is TRBV7-9 and J usage is TRBJ2-5; 7 bases are a match to TRBD1. The germline CDR1 and CDR2 sequences are SEHNR and FQNEAQ (reference sequence). The CDR3 covers 16 residues. Trimming removed 5 bases from V and 3 bases from J; junction bases left unmatched: 12. As DNA, the CDR3 is TGTGCCAGCAGCGACTCCGACAGGGCATGGGAAGAGACCCAGTACTTC. Its protein is CASSDSDRAWEETQYF.

The rearrangement links TRBV11-2 to TRBJ2-7; D may be TRBD1 (6 bases). CDR3 length: 14 amino acids. Per germline, CDR1 SGHAT and CDR2 FQNNGV. The V gene lost 2 bases and the J gene lost 5 bases, with 13 bases spanning the gap. CDR3: CASSLLLGAHEQYF. The CDR3 DNA sequence: TGTGCCAGCAGCTTACTGTTGGGGGCACACGAGCAGTACTTC.

The chain combines TRBV11-2 with TRBJ2-7; no reliable D call. Looked up from germline, CDR1 is SGHAT and CDR2 is FQNNGV. The CDR3 covers 14 residues. Trimming left V 5 bases short and J 3 bases short, with 14 bases between. Written as DNA, the CDR3 is TGTGCCAGCAGCCAAGAGTCTCACGGCTACGAGCAGTACTTC. Protein: CASSQESHGYEQYF.

This clonotype was picked up many times. The chain carries TRBV28 and TRBJ1-2; tentatively, D is TRBD1 (6 bases). Looked up from germline, CDR1 is MDHEN and CDR2 is SYDVKM. The CDR3 contains 14 residues. V gave up 2 bases and J gave up 4 bases, with 11 bases separating them. CDR3 region: CASSLDTGSYGYTF. In DNA, the CDR3 is TGTGCCAGCAGTTTAGACACAGGGAGCTATGGCTACACCTTC.

In its sample, this clonotype was seen a few times. Possible read error: a much larger clone is one base away. V is TRBV28 and J is TRBJ2-3; 14 bases fit TRBD2. CDR1 MDHEN and CDR2 SYDVKM come from the germline V gene. This CDR3 contains 16 residues. The CDR3 coding sequence is TGTGCCAGCAGTTCCCGACTAGCGGGAGGGCCAGATACGCAGTGTTTT. It is translated as CASSSRLAGGPDTQCF. Based on the CDR3 plus reference TRBV28 and TRBJ2-3, the full variable domain is DVKVTQSSRYLVKRTGEKVFLECVQDMDHENMFWYRQDPGLGLRLIYFSYDVKMKEKGDIPEGYSVSREKKERFSLILESASTNQTSMYLCASSSRLAGGPDTQCFGPGTRLTVL.

This clonotype has a count of ten or more. The chain joins TRBV6-5 to TRBJ1-2; TRBD1 matches at 12 bases. The germline V gene encodes CDR1 MNHEY and CDR2 SVGAGI. The junction had 3 bases not matched to a gene; V was cut back by 0 bases and J by 7 bases. The CDR3 loop spans 15 amino acids. The CDR3 nucleotides read TGTGCCAGCAGTTACTCGGGGGGACAGGGGGCTGGCTACACCTTC. Translated: CASSYSGGQGAGYTF.

This clonotype appeared a few times. J is TRBJ1-2 and V is TRBV7-3; the D is unclear. Germline CDR1 and CDR2: SGHTA and FQGTGA. The CDR3 consists of 13 residues. Trimming left V 5 bases short and J 6 bases short, with 13 bases between. The CDR3 DNA is TGTGCCAGCAGCCCGGACCGGGCGGATGGCTACACCTTC. It encodes CASSPDRADGYTF.